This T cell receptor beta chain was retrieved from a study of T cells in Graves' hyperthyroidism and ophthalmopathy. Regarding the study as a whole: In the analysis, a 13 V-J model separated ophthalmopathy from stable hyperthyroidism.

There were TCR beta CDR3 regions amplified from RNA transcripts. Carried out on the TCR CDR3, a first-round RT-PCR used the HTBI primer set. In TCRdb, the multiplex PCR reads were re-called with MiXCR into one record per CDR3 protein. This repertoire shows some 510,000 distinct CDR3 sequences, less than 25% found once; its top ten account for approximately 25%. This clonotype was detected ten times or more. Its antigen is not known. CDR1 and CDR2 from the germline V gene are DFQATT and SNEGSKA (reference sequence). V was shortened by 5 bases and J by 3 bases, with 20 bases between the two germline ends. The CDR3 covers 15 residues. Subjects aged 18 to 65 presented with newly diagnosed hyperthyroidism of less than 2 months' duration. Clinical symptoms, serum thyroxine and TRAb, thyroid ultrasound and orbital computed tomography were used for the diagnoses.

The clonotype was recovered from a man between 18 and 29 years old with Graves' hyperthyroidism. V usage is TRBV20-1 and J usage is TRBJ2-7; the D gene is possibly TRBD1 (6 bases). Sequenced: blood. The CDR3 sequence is CSALDRQASDYEQYF. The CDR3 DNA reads TGCAGTGCTTTAGATAGACAGGCTTCAGACTACGAGCAGTACTTC.